Listed here are 16 T cell receptor beta chains from one sample, sequenced in a study of control samples from healthy donors and cancer patients. Sequencing was performed with immunoSEQ multiplex PCR; in TCRdb, only in-frame clones are kept and a portion is missing. Of approximately 63,000 clones in the sample, around 85% were seen once. The sequenced sample was blood. The receptor source for this set is a man aged 35 to 55 in good health.

This clone has just one count. The chain is built from TRBV5-1 and TRBJ1-1; TRBD1 might be the D (6 bases). V lost 2 bases and J lost 6, with 17 bases in between. Germline V gene lookup returns CDR1 SGHRS and CDR2 YFSETQ. The CDR3 has 15 residues. CDR3 sequence reads: CASSFTGFFGSEAFF. CDR3 sequence (DNA): TGCGCCAGCAGCTTCACAGGGTTCTTTGGCTCTGAAGCTTTCTTT. The complete variable domain, with remaining parts taken from reference TRBV5-1 and TRBJ1-1, reads KAGVTQTPRYLIKTRGQQVTLSCSPISGHRSVSWYQQTPGQGLQFLFEYFSETQRNKGNFPGRFSGRQFSNSRSEMNVSTLELGDSALYLCASSFTGFFGSEAFFGQGTRLTVV.

The chain is built from TRBV7-2 and TRBJ1-1, with a possible D match to TRBD1 (5 bases). Germline CDR1 and CDR2: SGHTA and FQGNSA. The germline V and J ends were trimmed by 1 base and 1 base, with 7 bases remaining between them. CDR3 length: 14 residues. CDR3 DNA: TGTGCCAGCAGCTTAGGGGGCAGGAACACTGAAGCTTTCTTT. It encodes CASSLGGRNTEAFF.

V is TRBV29-1 and J is TRBJ1-3; D uncertain. Trimming removed 2 bases from V and 3 bases from J, with 14 bases in between. The germline CDR1 and CDR2 sequences are SQVTM and ANQGSEA. The CDR3 loop spans 15 amino acids. The CDR3 sequence is CSVETDAAFGNTIYF. In nucleotides, the CDR3 is TGCAGCGTTGAAACAGACGCGGCGTTTGGAAACACCATATATTTT.

The chain couples TRBV5-4 to TRBJ2-7; 12 nucleotides agree with TRBD2. The CDR3 loop spans 14 amino acids. Trimming took 0 bases from V and 6 from J; bases not matched to a gene: 1. The germline CDR1 and CDR2 sequences are SGHNT and YYREEE (reference sequence). The CDR3, as DNA: TGTGCCAGCAGCTTGGAACTAGCGGGAGGCGAGCAGTACTTC. It encodes CASSLELAGGEQYF.

The J gene is TRBJ1-6, the V gene TRBV5-4; TRBD1 matches 8 bases. The germline V gene has CDR1 SGHNT and CDR2 YYREEE (reference sequence). The CDR3 is 17 amino acids. The V and J ends lost 7 bases and 0 bases, in that order; junction bases with no gene match: 9. The CDR3 here is CASGQRTGSSYNSPLHF. The CDR3 DNA sequence: TGTGCCAGCGGACAACGGACAGGGAGCTCCTATAATTCACCCCTCCACTTT. The variable domain in full, completed from reference TRBV5-4 and TRBJ1-6, reads ETGVTQSPTHLIKTRGQQVTLRCSSQSGHNTVSWYQQALGQGPQFIFQYYREEENGRGNFPPRFSGLQFPNYSSELNVNALELDDSALYLCASGQRTGSSYNSPLHFGNGTRLTVT.

The rearrangement joins TRBV11-3 to TRBJ2-2; D is unresolved. In germline, CDR1 is SGHNT, CDR2 YENEEA. Trimming pared 5 bases from V and 6 bases from J, leaving 16 bases between. The CDR3 runs to 15 residues. The CDR3 is CASSPWTRKAGELFF. CDR3 sequence (DNA): TGTGCCAGCAGCCCTTGGACCCGCAAGGCCGGGGAGCTGTTTTTT.

The chain links TRBV6-5 to TRBJ1-4; D not resolved. V lost 5 bases, J lost 3 bases, and 4 bases lay in between. The germline V gene encodes CDR1 MNHEY and CDR2 SVGAGI. The CDR3 length is 12 residues. The CDR3 DNA reads TGTGCCAGCAGTCCCCCTAATGAAAAACTGTTTTTT. Protein sequence: CASSPPNEKLFF.

The chain has TRBV6-2 or TRBV6-3 and TRBJ1-1, with no clear D. From germline, CDR1 is MNHEY and CDR2 SVGEGT. Trimming took 2 bases from V and 5 from J, leaving 9 bases between them. The CDR3 covers 13 residues. Written as DNA, the CDR3 is TGTGCCAGCAGTTACGGGCGCGGGACTGAAGCTTTCTTT. Translation gives CASSYGRGTEAFF.

This sequence joins TRBV5-4 and TRBJ2-7; TRBD1 agrees at 7 bases. The CDR3 loop spans 14 amino acids. Trimming cost V 8 bases and J 6 bases; bases outside gene matches: 14. Germline V gene lookup returns CDR1 SGHNT and CDR2 YYREEE (reference sequence). The CDR3 DNA sequence: TGTGCCAGTTTTTCGGGACAGACTTCGGGCGAGCAGTACTTC. Residues: CASFSGQTSGEQYF. The variable domain in full, with the rest retrieved from reference TRBV5-4 and TRBJ2-7, is ETGVTQSPTHLIKTRGQQVTLRCSSQSGHNTVSWYQQALGQGPQFIFQYYREEENGRGNFPPRFSGLQFPNYSSELNVNALELDDSALYLCASFSGQTSGEQYFGPGTRLTVT.

This clone was found once. At one end, the junction sequence differs from germline, possibly due to a read error. This sequence joins TRBV7-2 and TRBJ1-4; no clear D gene. Germline V gives CDR1 SGHTA, CDR2 FQGNSA. The CDR3 sequence is 14 residues long. Here the CDR3 DNA reads TGTGCCAGCTGCTTGGGCCCCCGGAGGGAAAAACTGTTTTTT. As protein: CASCLGPRREKLFF. The full variable domain, in which reference TRBV7-2 and TRBJ1-4 provide the parts outside the CDR3, is GAGVSQSPSNKVTEKGKDVELRCDPISGHTALYWYRQSLGQGLEFLIYFQGNSAPDKSGLPSDRFSAERTGGSVSTLTIQRTQQEDSAVYLCASCLGPRREKLFFGSGTQLSVL.

The gene calls are TRBV6-5 and TRBJ1-1; tentatively, D is TRBD1 (5 bases). The germline V gene has CDR1 MNHEY and CDR2 SVGAGI. This CDR3 comprises 14 residues. V gave up 10 bases and J gave up 1 base, with 16 bases separating them. CDR3 protein: CATIGDPRNTEAFF. The CDR3 nucleotides are TGTGCCACTATAGGGGACCCGAGGAACACTGAAGCTTTCTTT.

V gene TRBV28 combines with J gene TRBJ1-2; 7 nucleotides line up with TRBD1. The J segment lost 0 bases and the V segment lost 5 bases, leaving 6 bases of the junction unmatched. The germline V gene has CDR1 MDHEN and CDR2 SYDVKM. The CDR3 loop spans 15 amino acids. The CDR3 region is CASSTIQGTNYGYTF. The CDR3 DNA reads TGTGCCAGCAGTACAATACAGGGGACTAACTATGGCTACACCTTC.

The J gene is TRBJ1-1, the V gene TRBV5-1; D is perhaps TRBD1 (6 bases). The V end was cut by 9 bases, the J end by 3 bases, with 12 bases between. CDR3 length: 12 residues. From germline, CDR1 is SGHRS and CDR2 YFSETQ. CDR3 DNA sequence: TGCGCCACCAGGGGTGGGGACACTGAAGCTTTCTTT. Translation gives CATRGGDTEAFF.

The chain joins TRBV15 to TRBJ1-2, with 7 bases fitting TRBD1. V was clipped by 0 bases and J by 4 bases; unmatched bases: 8. This CDR3 has 16 residues. Germline assignment: CDR1 LNHNV and CDR2 YYDKDF (reference sequence). The DNA of the CDR3 is TGTGCCACCAGCAGAGATCGGGGAGGGGGCGCCTATGGCTACACCTTC. Residues: CATSRDRGGGAYGYTF.

This chain joins TRBV4-3 and TRBJ1-4; 7 bases map to TRBD1. Trimming at V came to 3 bases and at J to 11 bases, leaving 6 bases not matched to a gene. This CDR3 spans 13 amino acids. Germline V gene lookup returns CDR1 LGHNA and CDR2 YSLEER. CDR3 bases: TGCGCCAGCAGCCAGGAGGACAGGTTGAAACTGTTTTTT. Residues: CASSQEDRLKLFF.

V usage is TRBV9 and J usage is TRBJ2-2, with D unclear. CDR1 is SGDLS, CDR2 YYNGEE, per germline. The CDR3 covers 15 residues. Trimming removed 2 bases at V and 4 bases at J, with 12 bases between. CDR3 nucleotides: TGTGCCAGCAGCGTCGTCGGTCTGGGCACCGGGGAGCTGTTTTTT. Protein: CASSVVGLGTGELFF.